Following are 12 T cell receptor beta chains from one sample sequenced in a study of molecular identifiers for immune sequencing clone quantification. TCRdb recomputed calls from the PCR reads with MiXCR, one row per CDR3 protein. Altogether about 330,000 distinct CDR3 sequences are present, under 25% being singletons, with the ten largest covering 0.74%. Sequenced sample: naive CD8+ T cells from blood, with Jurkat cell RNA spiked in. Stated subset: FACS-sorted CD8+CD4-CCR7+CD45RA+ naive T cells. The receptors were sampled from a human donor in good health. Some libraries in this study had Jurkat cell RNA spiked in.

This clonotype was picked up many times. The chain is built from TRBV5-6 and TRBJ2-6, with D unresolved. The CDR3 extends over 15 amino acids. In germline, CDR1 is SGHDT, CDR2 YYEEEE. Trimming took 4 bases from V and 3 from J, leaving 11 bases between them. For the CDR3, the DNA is TGTGCCAGCAGCACACCCCCCTTTGGGGCCAACGTCCTGACTTTC. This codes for CASSTPPFGANVLTF.

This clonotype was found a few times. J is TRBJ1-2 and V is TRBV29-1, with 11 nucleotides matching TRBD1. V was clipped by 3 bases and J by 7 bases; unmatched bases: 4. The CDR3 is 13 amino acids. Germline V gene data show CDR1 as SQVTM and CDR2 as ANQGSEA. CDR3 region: CSVEGQGVVGYTF. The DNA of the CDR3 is TGCAGCGTTGAGGGACAGGGGGTGGTTGGCTACACCTTC.

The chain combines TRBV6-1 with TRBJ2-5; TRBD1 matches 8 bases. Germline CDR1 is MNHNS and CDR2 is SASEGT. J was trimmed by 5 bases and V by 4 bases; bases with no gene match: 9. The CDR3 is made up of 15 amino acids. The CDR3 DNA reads TGTGCCAGCAGTGCAGGACAGGGTCTTGGTGAGACCCAGTACTTC. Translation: CASSAGQGLGETQYF.

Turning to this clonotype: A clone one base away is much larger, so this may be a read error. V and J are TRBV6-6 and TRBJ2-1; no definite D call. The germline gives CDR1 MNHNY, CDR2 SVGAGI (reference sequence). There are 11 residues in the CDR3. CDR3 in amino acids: CTSSSNWEQFF. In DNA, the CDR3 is TGTACCAGCAGTTCGAACTGGGAGCAGTTCTTC.

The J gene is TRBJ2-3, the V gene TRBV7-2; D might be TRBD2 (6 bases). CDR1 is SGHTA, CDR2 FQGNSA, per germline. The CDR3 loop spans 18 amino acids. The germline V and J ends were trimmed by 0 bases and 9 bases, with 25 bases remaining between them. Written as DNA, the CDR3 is TGTGCCAGCAGCTTAGCGCTAATGACGGCGGGGTGCGAGTACACGCAGTATTTT. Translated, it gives CASSLALMTAGCEYTQYF.

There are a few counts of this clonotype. CDR3: CSARLGTSGIWREQYF. In DNA, the CDR3 is TGCAGTGCTAGACTTGGGACTAGCGGGATATGGAGGGAGCAGTACTTC. The rearrangement links TRBV20-1 to TRBJ2-7, with TRBD2 matching over 13 bases. The J segment lost 7 bases and the V segment lost 2 bases, leaving 11 bases of the junction unmatched. Germline CDR1 DFQATT, CDR2 SNEGSKA (reference sequence). The CDR3 runs to 16 residues.

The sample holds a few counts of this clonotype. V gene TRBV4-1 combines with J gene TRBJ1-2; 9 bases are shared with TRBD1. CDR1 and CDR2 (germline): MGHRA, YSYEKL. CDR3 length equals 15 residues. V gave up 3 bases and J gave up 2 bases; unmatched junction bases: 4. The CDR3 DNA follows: TGCGCCAGCAGCCAGGGACAGGGTGGGAACTATGGCTACACCTTC. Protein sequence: CASSQGQGGNYGYTF.

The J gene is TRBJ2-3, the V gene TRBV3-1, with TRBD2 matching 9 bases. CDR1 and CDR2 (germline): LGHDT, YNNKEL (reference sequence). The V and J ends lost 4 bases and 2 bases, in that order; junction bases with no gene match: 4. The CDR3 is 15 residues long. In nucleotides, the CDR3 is TGTGCCAGCAGCCCCGGGACTAGCATCACAGATACGCAGTATTTT. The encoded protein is CASSPGTSITDTQYF.

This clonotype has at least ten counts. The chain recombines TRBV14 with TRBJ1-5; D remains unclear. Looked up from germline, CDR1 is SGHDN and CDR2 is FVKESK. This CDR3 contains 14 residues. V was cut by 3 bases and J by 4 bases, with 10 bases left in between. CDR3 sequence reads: CASSQSGWNQPQHF. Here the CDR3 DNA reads TGTGCCAGCAGCCAGTCAGGTTGGAATCAGCCCCAGCATTTT. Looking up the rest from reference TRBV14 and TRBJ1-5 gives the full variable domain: EAGVTQFPSHSVIEKGQTVTLRCDPISGHDNLYWYRRVMGKEIKFLLHFVKESKQDESGMPNNRFLAERTGGTYSTLKVQPAELEDSGVYFCASSQSGWNQPQHFGDGTRLSIL.

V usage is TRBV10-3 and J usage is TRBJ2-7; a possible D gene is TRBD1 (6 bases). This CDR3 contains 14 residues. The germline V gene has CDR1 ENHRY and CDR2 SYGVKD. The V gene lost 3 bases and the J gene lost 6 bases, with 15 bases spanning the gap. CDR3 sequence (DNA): TGTGCCATCAGTGAAGTAGACGAGGGGGTCGAGCAGTACTTC. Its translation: CAISEVDEGVEQYF.

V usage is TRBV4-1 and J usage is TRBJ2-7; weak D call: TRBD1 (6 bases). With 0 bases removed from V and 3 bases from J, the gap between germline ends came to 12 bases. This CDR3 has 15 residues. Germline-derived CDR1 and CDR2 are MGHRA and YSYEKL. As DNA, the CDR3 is TGCGCCAGCAGCCAAGATCATCTAGGGGGCTACGAGCAGTACTTC. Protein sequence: CASSQDHLGGYEQYF.

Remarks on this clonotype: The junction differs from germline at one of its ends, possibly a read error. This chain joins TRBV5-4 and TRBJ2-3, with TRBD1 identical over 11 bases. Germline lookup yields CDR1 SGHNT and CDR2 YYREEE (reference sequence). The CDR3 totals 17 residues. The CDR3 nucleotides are TGTGCCAGCAGCAGCTTTTGGGGACAGGGGGTAACAGATGCGCAGTATTTT. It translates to CASSSFWGQGVTDAQYF.